A selection of T cell receptor beta chains follows, all from one sample in a study of T cells in Graves' hyperthyroidism and ophthalmopathy. TCRdb recomputed calls from the multiplex PCR reads with MiXCR, one row per CDR3 protein. The repertoire consists of 40,000 to 60,000 distinct CDR3 sequences, with less than 65% occurring once and the leading ten covering around a third. The sample was peripheral blood or thyroid tissue (not recorded which). The receptors shown here come from a man aged 18 to 29 with Graves' hyperthyroidism. Both conserved end residues are part of each CDR3. The size entry is marked missing in some rows and otherwise reads once, few, many or a size class.

J gene,clone size,V gene,CDR3 protein
TRBJ1-3,many,TRBV19,CASSKTAGNTIYF
TRBJ1-2,many,TRBV7-2,CASSQDDRGYTF
TRBJ1-2,few,TRBV6-6,CASSFEGTAGYGYTF
TRBJ1-5,.,TRBV6-1,CASSDRGSRAQHF
TRBJ2-7,few,TRBV7-6,CASSLPRGRGEQYF
TRBJ2-5,.,TRBV9,CASSVEGSPERETQYF
TRBJ2-5,.,TRBV7-2,CASSLGYRGQETQYF
TRBJ1-4,.,TRBV30,CPWSDPGGGEKLFF
TRBJ1-1,.,TRBV15,CATSGQINTEAFF
TRBJ2-3,many,TRBV5-1,CASSRRLHRDTQYF
TRBJ2-5,.,TRBV7-9,CASSQAPGTSGMIGSQYF
TRBJ1-1,many,TRBV25-1,CASSKTVNTEAFF
TRBJ1-6,many,TRBV9,CASSVDSGNNSPLHF
TRBJ2-2,many,TRBV11-2,CASSPRLFSGELFF